This T cell receptor (beta chain) was recorded in a study of cytomegalovirus exposure and HLA in healthy donors. Study-level points and caveats: Fewer N-insertions than the roughly 630-donor mean were reportedly shown by an Asian-associated ancestry cluster in a later analysis. In presence/absence analyses, roughly uniform sequencing depth across donors was assumed. Reports showed the classifier diagnosing cytomegalovirus status with high specificity and sensitivity. TCR beta chains associated with HLA were, in a later analysis, more clonally expanded than equally common others.

The PCR employed 60 Vbeta primers together with 13 Jbeta primers. Measured with immunoSEQ multiplex PCR; TCRdb has only the in-frame clones, and not every one. Seen here are 80,000 to 130,000 clones, approximately 73% observed once, and the top ten hold under 4.5%. This clone occurred a few times. Its antigen remains unknown. This CDR3 has 15 amino acids. Trimming took 7 bases from V and 7 from J; bases not matched to a gene: 12. From germline, CDR1 is LNHDA and CDR2 SQIVND (reference sequence). The specimen was PBMCs. The chain links TRBV19 to TRBJ1-4; TRBD1 matches at 7 bases. The receptor comes from a woman aged 45-65 years in good health and CMV-seropositive. The CDR3 region is CASTPNRGRSEKLFF. CDR3 coding DNA: TGTGCCAGTACCCCTAATAGGGGGCGAAGTGAAAAACTGTTTTTT.